This T cell receptor beta chain was sequenced in a study of molecular identifiers for immune sequencing clone quantification. Per germline, CDR1 MNHEY and CDR2 SMNVEV (reference sequence). Trimming took off 0 bases at V and 10 bases at J, with 12 bases between the two ends. CDR3 length: 13 residues. With 10%, 30% or 50% of RNA, about 17,000 to 1,100,000 naive CD8 T cells were sequenced. A single record per CDR3 protein comes from TCRdb applying MiXCR to the PCR reads. The sample includes roughly 100,000 distinct CDR3 sequences, about 35% of them seen just once. Material: naive CD8+ T cells from blood, with Jurkat cell RNA spiked in. Subset of the sample: FACS-sorted CD8+CD4-CCR7+CD45RA+ naive T cells. The chain employs TRBV27 and TRBJ1-2; TRBD1 might be the D (6 bases). This clonotype was obtained from a human donor in good health. Some libraries in this study had Jurkat cell RNA spiked in. CDR3: CASSLSGTRPYTF. CDR3 sequence (DNA): TGTGCCAGCAGTTTATCCGGGACAAGACCCTACACCTTC.